A selection of T cell receptor beta chains follows, all from one sample in a study of blood T cell repertoires in COVID-19. The method was immunoSEQ multiplex PCR; TCRdb's version includes in-frame clones alone and lacks a portion of them. The sample has 65,000 to 70,000 clones, around 80% seen once. What was sequenced was peripheral blood. These receptors all stem from a human donor in a cohort sampled during active COVID-19. The CDR3 runs from the conserved cysteine through the conserved F or W. A D gene is named only where the DNA matches it firmly. A clone size is listed for some rows: how often the clone was seen (once, few, many), or a class if it is expanded.

J	size	V	D	CDR3	DNA
TRBJ1-6	.	TRBV11-2	TRBD1	CASSLDRGQGDGSPLHF	TGTGCCAGCAGCTTAGATAGGGGGCAGGGGGATGGTTCACCCCTCCACTTT
TRBJ2-1	.	TRBV30	TRBD1	CAWSVETGEEQFF	TGTGCCTGGAGTGTCGAGACAGGGGAAGAGCAGTTCTTC
TRBJ2-7	few	TRBV28	.	CASRRDTSYEQYF	TGTGCCAGCAGAAGAGACACTTCCTACGAGCAGTACTTC
TRBJ2-7	.	TRBV5-1	.	CASSLDGSSYEQYF	TGCGCCAGCAGCTTGGACGGGAGCTCCTACGAGCAGTACTTC
TRBJ2-2	.	TRBV5-1	TRBD2	CASSLSSGRGTGELFF	TGCGCCAGCAGCTTGAGCAGCGGGAGGGGTACCGGGGAGCTGTTTTTT
TRBJ2-2	once	TRBV5-1	TRBD1	CASGTGTGLSTGELFF	TGCGCCAGCGGTACTGGGACAGGGTTATCGACCGGGGAGCTGTTTTTT
TRBJ1-5	.	TRBV27	TRBD1	CASSLDGQGAGQPQHF	TGTGCCAGCAGTTTAGACGGGCAGGGGGCTGGTCAGCCCCAGCATTTT
TRBJ2-2	.	TRBV24-1	.	CATSDFLASELFF	TGTGCCACCAGTGATTTTTTAGCATCGGAGCTGTTTTTT
TRBJ2-5	once	TRBV11-3	TRBD2	CASSFGLAGQETQYF	TGTGCCAGCAGCTTTGGCCTAGCGGGACAAGAGACCCAGTACTTC
TRBJ1-2	.	TRBV4-3	.	CASSQDIGGRTAVHSYGYTF	TGCGCCAGCAGCCAAGATATCGGGGGTCGAACAGCCGTCCATAGCTATGGCTACACCTTC
TRBJ2-7	.	TRBV5-6	.	CASSLGPEISYEQYF	TGTGCCAGCAGCTTGGGGCCAGAAATATCCTACGAGCAGTACTTC
TRBJ2-5	.	TRBV7-2	TRBD2	CASRPAGGLQETQYF	TGTGCCAGCAGGCCAGCGGGGGGACTCCAAGAGACCCAGTACTTC
TRBJ1-5	once	TRBV24-1	.	CATSDGESNQPQHF	TGTGCCACCAGTGATGGGGAGAGCAATCAGCCCCAGCATTTT
TRBJ2-5	.	TRBV11-2	.	CASSPDSETQYF	TGTGCCAGCAGCCCGGACAGCGAGACCCAGTACTTC
TRBJ1-6	.	TRBV16	TRBD1	CASSPRTGYSPLHF	TGTGCCAGCAGCCCGCGGACAGGTTATTCACCCCTCCACTTT
TRBJ2-5	.	TRBV5-1	TRBD2	CASSLGSGGGTWETQYF	TGCGCCAGCAGCTTGGGAAGTGGCGGGGGGACGTGGGAGACCCAGTACTTC
TRBJ2-5	.	TRBV7-2	TRBD1	CASSNRGGETQYF	TGTGCCAGCAGTAACAGGGGTGGTGAGACCCAGTACTTC
TRBJ1-5	.	TRBV12-3/TRBV12-4	.	CASSSYSNQPQHF	TGTGCCAGCAGTTCTTATAGCAATCAGCCCCAGCATTTT
TRBJ1-6	.	TRBV19	TRBD1	CASSISGTENSPLHF	TGTGCCAGTAGTATATCCGGGACAGAAAATTCACCCCTCCACTTT
TRBJ1-6	.	TRBV11-2	.	CASSPTDKPLHF	TGTGCCAGCAGTCCGACCGACAAACCCCTCCACTTT
TRBJ2-7	.	TRBV5-5	.	CASSTDSYEQYF	TGTGCCAGCAGCACAGACAGCTACGAGCAGTACTTC
TRBJ2-1	.	TRBV6-4	TRBD2	CASASGRSYNEQFF	TGTGCCAGCGCTAGCGGGAGGTCCTACAATGAGCAGTTCTTC